One T cell receptor beta chain is described in this entry. This record comes from a study of shared clonotypes between healthy human individuals. Repertoires were generated with immunoSEQ multiplex PCR, while TCRdb's copy carries only in-frame clones and drops some. The table has some 2,500,000 clones, 80% to 95% seen once. This CDR3 is built from 14 residues. Germline V gene sequence: CDR1 MDHEN, CDR2 SYDVKM. V lost 10 bases, J lost 5 bases, and 18 bases lay in between. The origin of this receptor is a man aged 18 to 30 in good health. Some clones in this sample may be carry-over from other donors' samples. Material: naive CD4+ T cells from PBMCs. Described subset: CD45RA+ positively selected. The chain links TRBV28 to TRBJ1-5; no definite D call. The CDR3 DNA sequence: TGTGCCACACTCTTGGGCGGGAATTATCAGCCCCAGCATTTT. This encodes CATLLGGNYQPQHF.